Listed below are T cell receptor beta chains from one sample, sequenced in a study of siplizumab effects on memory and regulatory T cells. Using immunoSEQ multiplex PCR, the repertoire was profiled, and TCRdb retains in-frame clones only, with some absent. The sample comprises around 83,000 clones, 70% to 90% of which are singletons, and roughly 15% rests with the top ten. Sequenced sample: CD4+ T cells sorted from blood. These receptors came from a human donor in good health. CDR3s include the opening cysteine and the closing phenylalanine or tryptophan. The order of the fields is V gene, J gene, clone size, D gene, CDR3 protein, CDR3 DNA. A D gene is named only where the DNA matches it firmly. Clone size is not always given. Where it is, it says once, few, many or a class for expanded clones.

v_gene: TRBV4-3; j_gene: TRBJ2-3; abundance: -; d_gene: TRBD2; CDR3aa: CASSQDPFAELAGTSTDTQYF; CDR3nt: TGCGCCAGCAGCCAAGATCCCTTCGCTGAACTAGCGGGGACTAGCACAGATACGCAGTATTTT
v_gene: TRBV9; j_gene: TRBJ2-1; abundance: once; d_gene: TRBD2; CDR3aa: CASSPASSGRWNEQFF; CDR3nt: TGTGCCAGCAGCCCGGCGAGTAGCGGGAGATGGAATGAGCAGTTCTTC
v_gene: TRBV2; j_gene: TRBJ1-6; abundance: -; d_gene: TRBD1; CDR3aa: CASNLGQGANSPLHF; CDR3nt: TGTGCCAGCAACCTGGGGCAGGGGGCTAATTCACCCCTCCACTTT
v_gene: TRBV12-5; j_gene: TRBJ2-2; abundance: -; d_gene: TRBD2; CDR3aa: CASGLGPSGNTGELFF; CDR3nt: TGTGCTAGTGGTTTGGGTCCTAGCGGGAACACCGGGGAGCTGTTTTTT
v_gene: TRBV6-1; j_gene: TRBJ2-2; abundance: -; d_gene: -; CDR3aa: CASSVLGNTGELFF; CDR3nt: TGTGCCAGCAGTGTATTAGGGAACACCGGGGAGCTGTTTTTT
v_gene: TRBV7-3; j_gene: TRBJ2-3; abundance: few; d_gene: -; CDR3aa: CASSLRSRGDTQYF; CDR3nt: TGTGCCAGCAGCTTAAGGTCCCGGGGTGATACGCAGTATTTT
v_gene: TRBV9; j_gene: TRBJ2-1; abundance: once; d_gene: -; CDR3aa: CASSSRTKSSYNEQFF; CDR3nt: TGTGCCAGCAGCTCCCGGACCAAAAGCTCCTACAATGAGCAGTTCTTC
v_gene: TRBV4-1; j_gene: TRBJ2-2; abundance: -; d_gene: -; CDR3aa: CASSSYREGSPGELFF; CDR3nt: TGCGCCAGCAGCTCCTACAGGGAAGGGAGCCCCGGGGAGCTGTTTTTT
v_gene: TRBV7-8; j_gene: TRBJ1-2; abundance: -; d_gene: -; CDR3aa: CASSLTAYVYTF; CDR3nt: TGTGCCAGCAGCTTGACAGCCTATGTCTACACCTTC
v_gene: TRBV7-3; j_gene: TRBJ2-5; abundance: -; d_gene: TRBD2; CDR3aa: CASSSNSGRAETQYF; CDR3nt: TGTGCCAGCAGCTCGAATAGCGGGAGGGCGGAGACCCAGTACTTC
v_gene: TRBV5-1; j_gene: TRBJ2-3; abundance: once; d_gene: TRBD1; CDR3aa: CASSLVQGVGDTQYF; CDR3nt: TGCGCCAGCAGCTTGGTACAGGGGGTAGGAGATACGCAGTATTTT
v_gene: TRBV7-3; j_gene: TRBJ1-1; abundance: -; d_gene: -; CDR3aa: CASSLNPGRGYEAFF; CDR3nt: TGTGCCAGCAGCTTAAATCCGGGGCGGGGGTATGAAGCTTTCTTT
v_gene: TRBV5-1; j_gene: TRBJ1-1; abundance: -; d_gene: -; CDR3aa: CASTPRGGGTEAFF; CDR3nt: TGCGCCAGCACCCCTAGGGGGGGTGGCACTGAAGCTTTCTTT
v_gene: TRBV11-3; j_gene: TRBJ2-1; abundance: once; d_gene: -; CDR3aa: CASSLVADNEQFF; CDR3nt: TGTGCCAGCAGCTTAGTGGCCGACAATGAGCAGTTCTTC
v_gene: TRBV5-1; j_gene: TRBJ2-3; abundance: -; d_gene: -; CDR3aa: CASSLGTMGDTQYF; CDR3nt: TGCGCCAGCAGCTTGGGGACTATGGGGGATACGCAGTATTTT
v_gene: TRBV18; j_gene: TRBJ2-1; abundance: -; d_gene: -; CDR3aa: CASSPPNTRNEQFF; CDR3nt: TGTGCCAGCTCACCTCCCAATACTCGCAATGAGCAGTTCTTC
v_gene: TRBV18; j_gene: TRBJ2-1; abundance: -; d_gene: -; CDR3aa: CASSPPEGGGYNEQFF; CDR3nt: TGTGCCAGCTCACCTCCGGAGGGAGGCGGCTACAATGAGCAGTTCTTC
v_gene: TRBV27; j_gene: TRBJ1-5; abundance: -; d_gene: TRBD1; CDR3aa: CASSTFPGTGGNQPQHF; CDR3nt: TGTGCCAGCAGTACATTTCCAGGGACAGGGGGAAATCAGCCCCAGCATTTT
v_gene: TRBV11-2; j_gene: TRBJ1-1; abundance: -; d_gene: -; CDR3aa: CASSLHQGSTEAFF; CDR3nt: TGTGCCAGCAGCCTTCACCAGGGTTCCACTGAAGCTTTCTTT
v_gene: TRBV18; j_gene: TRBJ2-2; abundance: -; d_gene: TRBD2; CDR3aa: CASSRSTGIAGTSGELFF; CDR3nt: TGTGCCAGCTCACGGTCGACGGGCATAGCGGGGACAAGTGGGGAGCTGTTTTTT
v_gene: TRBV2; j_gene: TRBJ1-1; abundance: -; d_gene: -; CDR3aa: CASSSPTGRDTEAFF; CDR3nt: TGTGCCAGCAGTTCCCCCACAGGGAGAGACACTGAAGCTTTCTTT
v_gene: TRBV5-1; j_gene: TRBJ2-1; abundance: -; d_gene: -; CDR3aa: CASSFDTSSYNEQFF; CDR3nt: TGCGCCAGCAGCTTTGACACAAGCTCCTACAATGAGCAGTTCTTC
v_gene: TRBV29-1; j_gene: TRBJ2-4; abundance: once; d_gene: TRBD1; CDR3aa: CSVDETGRDIQYF; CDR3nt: TGCAGCGTTGATGAGACAGGGCGGGACATTCAGTACTTC
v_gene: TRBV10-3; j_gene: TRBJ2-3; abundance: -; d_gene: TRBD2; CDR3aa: CAISEFAGLASDTQYF; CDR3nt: TGTGCCATCAGTGAGTTCGCGGGACTAGCATCAGATACGCAGTATTTT
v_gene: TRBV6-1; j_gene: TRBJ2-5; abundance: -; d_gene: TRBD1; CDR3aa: CASSSITGVGETQYF; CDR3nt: TGTGCCAGCAGTTCCATAACAGGGGTTGGGGAGACCCAGTACTTC
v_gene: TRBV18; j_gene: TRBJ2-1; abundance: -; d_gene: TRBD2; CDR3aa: CASSTGLVVEQFF; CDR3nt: TGTGCCAGCTCAACGGGACTAGTGGTTGAGCAGTTCTTC
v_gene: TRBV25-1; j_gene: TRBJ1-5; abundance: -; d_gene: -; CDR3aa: CASEGNSNQPQHF; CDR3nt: TGTGCCAGCGAGGGGAATAGCAATCAGCCCCAGCATTTT
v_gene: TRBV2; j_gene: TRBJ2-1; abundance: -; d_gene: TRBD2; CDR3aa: CAGGRAYEQFF; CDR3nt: TGTGCTGGAGGGAGGGCCTATGAGCAGTTCTTC
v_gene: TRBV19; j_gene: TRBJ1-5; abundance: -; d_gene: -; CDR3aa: CASSTIDGQPQHF; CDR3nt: TGTGCCAGTAGTACCATAGATGGTCAGCCCCAGCATTTT
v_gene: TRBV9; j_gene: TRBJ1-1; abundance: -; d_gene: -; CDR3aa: CASSVLVNTEAFF; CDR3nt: TGTGCCAGCAGCGTATTGGTGAACACTGAAGCTTTCTTT
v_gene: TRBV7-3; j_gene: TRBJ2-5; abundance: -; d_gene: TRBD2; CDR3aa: CASSLGTSGRSQETQYF; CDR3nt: TGTGCCAGCAGCTTAGGGACTAGCGGGAGGAGCCAAGAGACCCAGTACTTC
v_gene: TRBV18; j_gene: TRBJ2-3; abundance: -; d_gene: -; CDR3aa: CASSPSTDTQYF; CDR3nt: TGTGCCAGCTCACCTAGCACAGATACGCAGTATTTT
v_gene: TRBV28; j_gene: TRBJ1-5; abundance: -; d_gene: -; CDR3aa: CASSQDSPRNQPQHF; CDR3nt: TGTGCCAGCAGTCAGGACAGCCCTCGGAATCAGCCCCAGCATTTT
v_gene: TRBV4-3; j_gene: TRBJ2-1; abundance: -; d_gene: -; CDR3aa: CASSQELGYNEQFF; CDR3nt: TGCGCCAGCAGCCAAGAGCTGGGGTACAATGAGCAGTTCTTC
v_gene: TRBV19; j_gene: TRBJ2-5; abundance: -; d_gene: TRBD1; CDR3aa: CASSLLGQRETQYF; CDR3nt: TGTGCCAGTAGCCTCTTGGGACAGAGAGAGACCCAGTACTTC
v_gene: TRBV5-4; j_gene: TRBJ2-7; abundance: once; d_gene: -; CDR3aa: CASSLVTTGEQYF; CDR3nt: TGTGCCAGCAGCTTGGTGACTACTGGGGAGCAGTACTTC
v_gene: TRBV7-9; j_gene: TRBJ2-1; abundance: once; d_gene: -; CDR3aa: CASSEQGNEQFF; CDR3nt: TGTGCCAGCAGCGAACAGGGCAACGAGCAGTTCTTC
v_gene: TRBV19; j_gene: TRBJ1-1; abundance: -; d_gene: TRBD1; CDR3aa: CASSISRGLAEAFF; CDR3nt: TGTGCCAGTAGTATCTCCAGGGGGCTTGCTGAAGCTTTCTTT
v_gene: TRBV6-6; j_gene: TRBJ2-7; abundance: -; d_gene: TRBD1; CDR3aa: CASTLTGVAYEQYF; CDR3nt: TGTGCCAGCACTTTGACAGGGGTGGCTTACGAGCAGTACTTC
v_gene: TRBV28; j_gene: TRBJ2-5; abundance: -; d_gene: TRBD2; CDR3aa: CASSPYSGRVETQYF; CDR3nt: TGTGCCAGCAGTCCCTATAGCGGGAGGGTGGAGACCCAGTACTTC
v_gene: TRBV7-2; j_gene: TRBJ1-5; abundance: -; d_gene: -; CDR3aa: CASSLRVSNQPQHF; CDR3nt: TGTGCCAGCAGCTTAAGGGTTAGCAATCAGCCCCAGCATTTT
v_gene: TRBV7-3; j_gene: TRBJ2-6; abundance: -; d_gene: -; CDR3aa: CASSLMSSGANVLTF; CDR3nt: TGTGCCAGCAGCTTAATGAGCTCTGGGGCCAACGTCCTGACTTTC
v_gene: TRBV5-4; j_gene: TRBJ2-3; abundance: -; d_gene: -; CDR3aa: CASSPSAGRITDTQYF; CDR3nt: TGTGCCAGCAGCCCAAGTGCGGGAAGAATCACAGATACGCAGTATTTT
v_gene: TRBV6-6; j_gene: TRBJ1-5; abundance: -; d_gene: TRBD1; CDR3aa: CASSQGTASNQPQHF; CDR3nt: TGTGCCAGCAGTCAAGGGACAGCTAGCAATCAGCCCCAGCATTTT
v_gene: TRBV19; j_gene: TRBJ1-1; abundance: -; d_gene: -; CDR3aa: CASSRTENTEAFF; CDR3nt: TGTGCCAGTAGTAGAACAGAGAACACTGAAGCTTTCTTT
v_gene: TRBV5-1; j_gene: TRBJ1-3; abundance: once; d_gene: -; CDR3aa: CASSLTTGTGNTIYF; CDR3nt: TGCGCCAGCAGCTTGACCACAGGGACTGGAAACACCATATATTTT
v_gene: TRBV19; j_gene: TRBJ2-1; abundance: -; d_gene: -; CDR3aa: CASSLVYNEQFF; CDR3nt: TGTGCCAGTAGTTTAGTTTACAATGAGCAGTTCTTC
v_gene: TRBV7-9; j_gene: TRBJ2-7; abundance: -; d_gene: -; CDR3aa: CASSLVTVEQYF; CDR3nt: TGTGCCAGCAGCTTGGTAACGGTGGAGCAGTACTTC
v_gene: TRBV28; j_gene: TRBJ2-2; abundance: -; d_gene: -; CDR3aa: CASMKGGENTGELFF; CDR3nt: TGTGCCAGCATGAAAGGGGGGGAGAACACCGGGGAGCTGTTTTTT
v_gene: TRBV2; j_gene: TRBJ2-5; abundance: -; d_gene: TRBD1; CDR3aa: CASKVGTGRWETQYF; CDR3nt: TGTGCCAGCAAGGTGGGGACAGGGAGATGGGAGACCCAGTACTTC
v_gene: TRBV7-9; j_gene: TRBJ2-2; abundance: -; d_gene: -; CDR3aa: CASSRLRGELFF; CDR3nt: TGTGCCAGCAGCAGACTGCGCGGGGAGCTGTTTTTT
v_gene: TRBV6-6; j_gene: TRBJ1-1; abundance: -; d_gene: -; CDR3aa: CASTLSGQNTEAFF; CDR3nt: TGTGCCAGCACCCTCTCGGGGCAGAACACTGAAGCTTTCTTT
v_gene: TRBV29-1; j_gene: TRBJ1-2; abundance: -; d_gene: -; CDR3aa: CSFRWGYGYTF; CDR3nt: TGCAGCTTCCGGTGGGGCTATGGCTACACCTTC
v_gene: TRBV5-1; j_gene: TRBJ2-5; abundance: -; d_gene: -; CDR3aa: CASSLRSGTETQYF; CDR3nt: TGCGCCAGCAGCTTGCGGAGCGGAACGGAGACCCAGTACTTC